This T cell receptor (beta chain) was obtained from a study of identifying expanded T cells in peripheral blood. Study outcomes and limitations: Across healthy donors, higher total template counts meant significantly greater approximately 2-week count variance. Over approximately two and four weeks, about 15 and 19 clones changed, versus around 1.1 between replicates.

Profiled with immunoSEQ multiplex PCR; TCRdb holds only in-frame clones, not every one. This table holds approximately 91,000 clones, approximately 88% found once. In regard to this clone: Its cognate antigen is unknown.

No infections or other immune events were documented during collection. Sequenced: blood. The sequence came from a person aged 18 to 70 in good health.

The CDR3 DNA sequence: TGTGCCATCAGCACCGGAACAGGGGTTGAAGCTTTCTTT. It translates to CAISTGTGVEAFF. This rearrangement joins TRBV10-3 to TRBJ1-1, with 7 bases lining up with TRBD1. Germline lookup yields CDR1 ENHRY and CDR2 SYGVKD. V was pared by 6 bases and J by 7 bases, with 8 bases of the junction left unmatched. The CDR3 extends over 13 amino acids.